This entry lists 26 T cell receptor beta chains sequenced from one sample in a study of shared clonotypes between healthy human individuals. Method: immunoSEQ multiplex PCR; TCRdb's copy keeps in-frame clones and lacks some. The sample gives over a million clones, around 97% of which show up once; 1% to 1.5% is in the top ten. The sequencing sample was made of naive CD4+ T cells sorted from blood. Documented subset: CD45RA+ positively selected. The receptors were gathered from a man younger than 40 in good health.

This sequence joins TRBV18 and TRBJ2-7; 14 bases match TRBD2. There are 18 residues in the CDR3. With 1 base clipped from V and 5 bases from J, the junction kept 10 bases outside the gene matches. Per germline, CDR1 KGHSH and CDR2 LQKENI. In DNA, the CDR3 is TGTGCCAGCTCACCACTCTCCGGGACTAGCGGGAGACGAGACGAGCAGTACTTC. It specifies CASSPLSGTSGRRDEQYF.

This clone was recorded only once. The chain has TRBV2 and TRBJ1-1; no firm D call. The CDR3 runs to 14 residues. Germline assignment: CDR1 SNHLY and CDR2 FYNNEI. With 6 bases removed from V and 3 bases from J, the gap between germline ends came to 14 bases. The CDR3 DNA reads as TGTGCCAGCAGAATCGGGGTCAGGTACACTGAAGCTTTCTTT. Translated: CASRIGVRYTEAFF.

Comments on this clone: The sample contains more than one DNA sequence encoding this CDR3. This sequence joins TRBV20-1 and TRBJ2-5; D unresolved. V gave up 0 bases and J gave up 5 bases, with 1 base separating them. Looked up from germline, CDR1 is DFQATT and CDR2 is SNEGSKA (reference sequence). This CDR3 region has 10 residues. The CDR3 DNA reads TGCAGTGCTAGAGAGGAGACCCAGTACTTC. It codes for CSAREETQYF.

This chain connects TRBV21-1 to TRBJ2-5. TRBV21-1 is a pseudogene locus. The CDR3 spans 14 residues. The CDR3 DNA follows: TGTGCCAGCAGCATTCTCGCCCCCCAAGAGACCCAGTACTTC. Its protein product is CASSILAPQETQYF.

The gene calls are TRBV2 and TRBJ2-1; 7 positions agree with TRBD2. V lost 7 bases and J lost 0; bases outside the gene matches: 3. This CDR3 spans 14 amino acids. Germline V CDR1 and CDR2: SNHLY, FYNNEI. The CDR3 DNA sequence: TGTGCCAGCATTAGGACTAGCTCCTACAATGAGCAGTTCTTC. Residues: CASIRTSSYNEQFF.

A single count supports this clone. The V and J genes are TRBV28 and TRBJ1-5; 7 bases match TRBD1. Germline assignment: CDR1 MDHEN and CDR2 SYDVKM. This CDR3 is built from 15 residues. Losses at the gene ends were 5 bases for V and 5 bases for J; bases not matched to a gene: 9. This CDR3 reads CASSLSTGVYQPQHF. In nucleotides, the CDR3 is TGTGCCAGCAGTCTATCTACAGGGGTCTATCAGCCCCAGCATTTT.

This sequence joins TRBV6-6 and TRBJ1-5; D uncertain. The V gene's germline CDR1 is MNHNY and CDR2 SVGAGI (reference sequence). The V gene lost 11 bases and the J gene lost 4 bases, with 18 bases spanning the gap. The CDR3 covers 14 residues. The CDR3 coding sequence is TGTGCCTCCGCAGTATCGGCTTGGAATCAGCCCCAGCATTTT. This sequence encodes CASAVSAWNQPQHF.

This chain joins TRBV5-1 and TRBJ2-7; TRBD1 aligns across 11 bases. Trimming at V came to 5 bases and at J to 2 bases, leaving 6 bases not matched to a gene. CDR1 SGHRS and CDR2 YFSETQ come from the germline V gene. The CDR3 runs to 15 residues. This CDR3 is CASSSGTGGAYEQYF. The DNA of the CDR3 is TGCGCCAGCAGTTCCGGGACAGGGGGTGCCTACGAGCAGTACTTC.

The CDR3 coding sequence is TGTGCCAGCAGGGACGGCCACACTGAAGCTTTCTTT. As protein: CASRDGHTEAFF. V is TRBV2 and J is TRBJ1-1; D ambiguous. With 6 bases removed from V and 3 bases from J, the gap between germline ends came to 8 bases. Germline CDR1 reads SNHLY; CDR2 reads FYNNEI. The CDR3 has 12 residues. The full variable domain, its missing parts supplied by reference TRBV2 and TRBJ1-1, is EPEVTQTPSHQVTQMGQEVILRCVPISNHLYFYWYRQILGQKVEFLVSFYNNEISEKSEIFDDQFSVERPDGSNFTLKIRSTKLEDSAMYFCASRDGHTEAFFGQGTRLTVV.

The J gene is TRBJ2-1, the V gene TRBV11-2; 8 bases line up with TRBD1. The CDR3 loop spans 16 amino acids. In germline, CDR1 is SGHAT, CDR2 FQNNGV. The ends lost 6 bases at V and 2 bases at J; junction bases unmatched: 9. In nucleotides, the CDR3 is TGTGCCAGCAGTTCCTACAGGGGGAAAGCCTACAATGAGCAGTTCTTC. Its translation is CASSSYRGKAYNEQFF.

This chain's CDR3 is CASSGTSGRASYEQYF. The CDR3 DNA follows: TGTGCCAGCAGTGGGACTAGCGGGAGGGCGTCCTACGAGCAGTACTTC. The chain is built from TRBV6-6 and TRBJ2-7; 16 bases map to TRBD2. Germline-derived CDR1 and CDR2 are MNHNY and SVGAGI (reference sequence). CDR3 length: 16 residues. V dropped 5 bases and J dropped 1; count of bases not matched to a gene: 2.

This sequence joins TRBV5-1 and TRBJ2-3; D call uncertain. This CDR3 is built from 12 residues. Germline lookup yields CDR1 SGHRS and CDR2 YFSETQ. V lost 0 bases to trimming and J lost 9 bases, with 8 bases between them. CDR3 region: CASSLDLGTQYF. For the CDR3, the DNA is TGCGCCAGCAGCTTGGACCTGGGGACGCAGTATTTT.

This chain joins TRBV28 and TRBJ2-7; possibly TRBD1 for D (5 bases). The V gene lost 5 bases and the J gene lost 1 base, with 15 bases spanning the gap. The CDR3 length is 15 residues. Germline V gives CDR1 MDHEN, CDR2 SYDVKM. This chain's CDR3 is CASSPYRFDSYEQYF. The CDR3 bases are TGTGCCAGCAGTCCCTACAGGTTTGATTCCTACGAGCAGTACTTC.

The chain recombines TRBV9 with TRBJ2-7, with D possibly matching TRBD2 (6 bases). V lost 3 bases, J lost 1 base, and 14 bases lay in between. This CDR3 has 15 amino acids. Germline loops: CDR1 SGDLS, CDR2 YYNGEE. The CDR3 sequence: CASSASSAGSYEQYF. The CDR3 nucleotides are TGTGCCAGCAGCGCCTCATCGGCGGGATCCTACGAGCAGTACTTC.

The chain carries TRBV7-9 and TRBJ2-1; D is unclear. Trimming removed 2 bases from V and 8 bases from J, with 10 bases in between. Germline values: CDR1 SEHNR, CDR2 FQNEAQ (reference sequence). CDR3 size: 13 residues. The CDR3 nucleotides are TGTGCCAGCAGCTTAATGGGTTTGGATGAGCAGTTCTTC. It is translated as CASSLMGLDEQFF.

V usage is TRBV27 and J usage is TRBJ1-5; 11 bases map to TRBD1. The germline V gene encodes CDR1 MNHEY and CDR2 SMNVEV (reference sequence). V was pared by 4 bases and J by 5 bases, with 7 bases of the junction left unmatched. This CDR3 comprises 16 residues. CDR3 residues: CASSYRRTGGDQPQHF. CDR3 bases: TGTGCCAGCAGTTACCGGCGGACAGGGGGCGATCAGCCCCAGCATTTT.

Note on this clone: Because the CDR3's place on the DNA is in doubt, the DNA is left out and the CDR3 is given as listed by TCRdb. The chain links TRBV28 to TRBJ1-2. Germline CDR1 is MDHEN and CDR2 is SYDVKM. The CDR3 is 13 amino acids in total, end residues counted. The CDR3 region is CASSSSAEGGYTF.

This clone was counted once. At the DNA level, this CDR3 is encoded by other sequences in the same sample as well. The rearrangement links TRBV5-1 to TRBJ2-3, with 9 bases identical to TRBD1. The CDR3 has 16 amino acids. V lost 1 base, J lost 1 base, and 4 bases stayed unmatched. Germline-derived CDR1 and CDR2 are SGHRS and YFSETQ. CDR3 bases: TGCGCCAGCAGCTTGACGGGACAGGGAGGCACAGATACGCAGTATTTT. It is translated as CASSLTGQGGTDTQYF.

This rearrangement joins TRBV9 to TRBJ2-1, with 12 positions matching TRBD2. The V gene end was trimmed by 5 bases and the J gene end by 7 bases; junction bases not matched to a gene: 7. From germline, CDR1 is SGDLS and CDR2 YYNGEE. CDR3 size: 15 residues. The CDR3: CASSFLAGGQNEQFF. In DNA form, the CDR3 reads TGTGCCAGCAGTTTCCTAGCGGGAGGGCAGAATGAGCAGTTCTTC.

The chain has TRBV9 and TRBJ2-7, with TRBD2 matching over 12 bases. Germline V CDR1 and CDR2: SGDLS, YYNGEE. Unmatched junction bases numbered 8, after V lost 4 bases and J lost 3 bases. CDR3 size: 16 residues. CDR3 DNA sequence: TGTGCCAGCAGCTCGAGACTAGCGGGAGACTTCTACGAGCAGTACTTC. This gives the protein CASSSRLAGDFYEQYF.

Written as DNA, the CDR3 is TGTGCCACCAGCAAGTTTAAGGAAAAACTGTTTTTT. As protein: CATSKFKEKLFF. V gene TRBV15 combines with J gene TRBJ1-4, with unresolved D. Germline V gives CDR1 LNHNV, CDR2 YYDKDF (reference sequence). V lost 4 bases and J lost 8, with 8 bases in between. The CDR3 spans 12 residues. Full variable domain (outside the CDR3, taken from reference TRBV15 and TRBJ1-4): DAMVIQNPRYQVTQFGKPVTLSCSQTLNHNVMYWYQQKSSQAPKLLFHYYDKDFNNEADTPDNFQSRRPNTSFCFLDIRSPGLGDTAMYLCATSKFKEKLFFGSGTQLSVL.

This chain links TRBV7-2 with TRBJ2-7; no clear D. V shed 1 base and J shed 6 bases, with 10 bases lying between them. Looked up from germline, CDR1 is SGHTA and CDR2 is FQGNSA. The CDR3 is 13 residues long. The chain's CDR3 is CASSLGGVLEQYF. The CDR3 nucleotides read TGTGCCAGCAGCTTAGGAGGAGTACTCGAGCAGTACTTC.

The rearrangement links TRBV2 to TRBJ2-1; TRBD2 matches 7 bases. Germline V CDR1 and CDR2: SNHLY, FYNNEI. This CDR3 region has 14 residues. With V trimmed by 8 bases and J by 3 bases, 7 bases remained unmatched. CDR3 DNA sequence: TGTGCCAGCCACCCGGGACTATTCTACAATGAGCAGTTCTTC. Translation: CASHPGLFYNEQFF.

The chain recombines TRBV6-1 with TRBJ2-7; possibly TRBD1 for D (6 bases). Germline CDR1 reads MNHNS; CDR2 reads SASEGT. With 4 bases removed from V and 1 base from J, the gap between germline ends came to 14 bases. This CDR3 region has 15 residues. CDR3 sequence (DNA): TGTGCCAGCAGTGTAGAGACAGGAGGATCCTACGAGCAGTACTTC. It translates to CASSVETGGSYEQYF.

V is TRBV27 and J is TRBJ2-2, with 12 nucleotides matching TRBD1. The CDR3 sequence is 17 residues long. Germline CDR1 and CDR2: MNHEY and SMNVEV (reference sequence). The V and J ends lost 3 bases and 9 bases, in that order; junction bases with no gene match: 11. The CDR3 nucleotides read TGTGCCAGCAGTTTCACCGGGACAGGGGGCCGCCACCGGGAGCTGTTTTTT. Its protein is CASSFTGTGGRHRELFF.

This clone was recorded once. J is TRBJ2-1 and V is TRBV19; D is unresolved. The V and J ends lost 7 bases and 5 bases respectively, with 9 bases between them. Germline V gene data show CDR1 as LNHDA and CDR2 as SQIVND (reference sequence). The CDR3 is made up of 12 amino acids. The CDR3 DNA reads TGTGCCAGTACGGAGCGCCACAATGAGCAGTTCTTC. Translating it yields CASTERHNEQFF.